The 4 T cell receptor beta chains given below trace back to one sample, sequenced in a study of shared clonotypes between healthy human individuals. CD45RO negativity and positive selection for CCR7 defined naive CD8 cells, a population that excluded terminally differentiated effector memory CD45RA+ cells. Libraries were prepared by immunoSEQ multiplex PCR; TCRdb keeps only in-frame clonotypes and omits some of them. This sample yields around 1.9 million clones, of which approximately 94% are seen a single time; about 1.8% belongs to the top ten. The source material was naive CD8+ T cells from PBMCs. The source of these receptors is a man aged 18-30 years in good health. Some clones in this sample may be carry-over from other donors' samples.

The genes are TRBV19 and TRBJ2-1, with TRBD1 matching 8 bases. Per germline, CDR1 LNHDA and CDR2 SQIVND (reference sequence). The CDR3 contains 15 residues. Unmatched junction bases numbered 7, after V lost 3 bases and J lost 6 bases. CDR3 in amino acids: CASSMPPTGGNEQFF. The CDR3 region has the DNA TGTGCCAGTAGTATGCCTCCCACAGGGGGCAATGAGCAGTTCTTC.

The V gene is TRBV6-5, the J gene TRBJ1-1; D unresolved. Germline values: CDR1 MNHEY, CDR2 SVGAGI. The CDR3 loop spans 15 amino acids. Trimming took 2 bases from V and 1 from J, leaving 11 bases between them. This chain's CDR3 is CASSYVSSGNTEAFF. The CDR3 DNA reads TGTGCCAGCAGTTACGTCTCGTCCGGGAACACTGAAGCTTTCTTT.

The CDR3: CASSPILWDEQFF. The DNA for the CDR3 is TGTGCCAGCAGCCCGATCCTATGGGATGAGCAGTTCTTC. The chain employs TRBV7-9 and TRBJ2-1; D is unclear. CDR3 size: 13 residues. Germline V gene lookup returns CDR1 SEHNR and CDR2 FQNEAQ (reference sequence). Trimming stripped 5 bases from V and 8 bases from J, with 13 bases between.

This sequence joins TRBV7-3 and TRBJ1-1, with 8 positions matching TRBD1. The CDR3 has 15 amino acids. V shed 5 bases, J shed 1 base, and the junction held 6 bases outside the gene matches. CDR1 is SGHTA, CDR2 FQGTGA, per germline. CDR3 sequence: CASSITGTGNTEAFF. The DNA for the CDR3 is TGTGCCAGCAGCATCACCGGGACAGGGAACACTGAAGCTTTCTTT.